The entry that follows covers one T cell receptor (beta chain) sequence. This table comes from immunoSEQ multiplex PCR, and its TCRdb copy is limited to in-frame clones, with some not included. The table shows around 310,000 clones, with around four fifths occurring only once. The data were obtained in a study of cytotoxic CD8 clonotypes in ibrutinib-treated CLL. The V and J ends lost 8 bases and 5 bases respectively, with 21 bases between them. The germline CDR1 and CDR2 sequences are SNHLY and FYNNEI. This CDR3 is built from 15 residues. The chain employs TRBV2 and TRBJ1-2; a weak D match, TRBD1 (5 bases). This sample comprised PBMCs, obtained before ibrutinib treatment. The sequence was collected from a human donor with chronic lymphocytic leukemia. CDR3 sequence (DNA): TGTGCCAGCGGAAGACAGAGCCCCCAAGTATATGGCTACACCTTC. Its translation: CASGRQSPQVYGYTF.